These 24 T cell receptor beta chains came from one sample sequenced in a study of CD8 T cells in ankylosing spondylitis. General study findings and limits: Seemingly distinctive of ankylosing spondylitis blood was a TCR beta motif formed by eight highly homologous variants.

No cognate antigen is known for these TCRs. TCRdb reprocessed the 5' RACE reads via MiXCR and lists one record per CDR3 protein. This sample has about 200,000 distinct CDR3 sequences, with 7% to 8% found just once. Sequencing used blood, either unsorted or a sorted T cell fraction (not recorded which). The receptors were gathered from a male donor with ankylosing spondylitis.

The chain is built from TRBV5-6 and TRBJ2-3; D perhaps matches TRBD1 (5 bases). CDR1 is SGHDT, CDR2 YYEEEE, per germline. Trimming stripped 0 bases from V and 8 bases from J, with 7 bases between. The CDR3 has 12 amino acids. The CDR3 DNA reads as TGTGCCAGCAGCTTGGGGGGCGCTACGCAGTATTTT. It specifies CASSLGGATQYF.

CDR3 sequence (DNA): TGCAGCGTCCTAGGGGACTATGGCTACACCTTC. Residues: CSVLGDYGYTF. This chain joins TRBV29-1 and TRBJ1-2; a possible D gene is TRBD1 (5 bases). Germline loops: CDR1 SQVTM, CDR2 ANQGSEA. V was clipped by 6 bases and J by 3 bases, with 8 bases between them. The CDR3 is 11 amino acids. The variable domain in full, completed from reference TRBV29-1 and TRBJ1-2, reads SAVISQKPSRDICQRGTSLTIQCQVDSQVTMMFWYRQQPGQSLTLIATANQGSEATYESGFVIDKFPISRPNLTFSTLTVSNMSPEDSSIYLCSVLGDYGYTFGSGTRLTVV.

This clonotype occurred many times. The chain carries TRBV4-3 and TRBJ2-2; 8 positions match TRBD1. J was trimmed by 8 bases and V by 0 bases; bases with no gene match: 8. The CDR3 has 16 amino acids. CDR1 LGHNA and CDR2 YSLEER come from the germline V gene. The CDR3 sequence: CASSQDTGGPTGELFF. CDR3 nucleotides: TGCGCCAGCAGCCAAGATACAGGGGGTCCTACTGGGGAGCTGTTTTTT.

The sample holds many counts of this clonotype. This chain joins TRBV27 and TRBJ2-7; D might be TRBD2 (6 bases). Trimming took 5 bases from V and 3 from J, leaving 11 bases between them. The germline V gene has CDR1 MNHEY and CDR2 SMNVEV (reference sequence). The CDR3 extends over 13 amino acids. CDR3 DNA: TGTGCCAGCAGTCCCAGACTAGACTACGAGCAGTACTTC. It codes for CASSPRLDYEQYF.

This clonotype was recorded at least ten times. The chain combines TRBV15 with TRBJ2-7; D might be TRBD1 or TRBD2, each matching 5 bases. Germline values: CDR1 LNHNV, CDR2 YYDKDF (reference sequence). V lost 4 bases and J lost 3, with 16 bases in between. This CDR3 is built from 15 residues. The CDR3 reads CATSTLWDENYEQYF. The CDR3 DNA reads TGTGCCACCAGCACCCTGTGGGACGAGAACTACGAGCAGTACTTC.

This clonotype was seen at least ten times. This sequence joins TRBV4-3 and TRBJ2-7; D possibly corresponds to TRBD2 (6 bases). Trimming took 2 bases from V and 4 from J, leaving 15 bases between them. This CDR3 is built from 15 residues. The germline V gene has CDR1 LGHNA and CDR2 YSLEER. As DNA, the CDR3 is TGCGCCAGCAGCCAACTAACCGGGACTCAGTACGAGCAGTACTTC. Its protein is CASSQLTGTQYEQYF.

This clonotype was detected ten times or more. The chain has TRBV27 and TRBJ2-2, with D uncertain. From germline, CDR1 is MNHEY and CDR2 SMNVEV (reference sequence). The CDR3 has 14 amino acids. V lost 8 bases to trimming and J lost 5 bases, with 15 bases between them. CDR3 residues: CASAPSRGTGELFF. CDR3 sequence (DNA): TGTGCCAGCGCCCCAAGTCGCGGTACCGGGGAGCTGTTTTTT.

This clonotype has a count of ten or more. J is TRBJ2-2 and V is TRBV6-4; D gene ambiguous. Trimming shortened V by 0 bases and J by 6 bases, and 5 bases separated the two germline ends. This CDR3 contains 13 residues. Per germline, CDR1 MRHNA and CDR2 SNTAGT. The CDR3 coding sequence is TGTGCCAGCAGTGACTCTACGGCCGGGGAGCTGTTTTTT. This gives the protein CASSDSTAGELFF.

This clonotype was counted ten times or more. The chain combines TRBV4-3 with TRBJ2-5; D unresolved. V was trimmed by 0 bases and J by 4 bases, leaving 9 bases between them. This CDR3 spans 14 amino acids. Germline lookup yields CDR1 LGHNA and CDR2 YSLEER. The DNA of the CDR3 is TGCGCCAGCAGCCAAGATCCCCGGTTAGAGACCCAGTACTTC. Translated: CASSQDPRLETQYF.

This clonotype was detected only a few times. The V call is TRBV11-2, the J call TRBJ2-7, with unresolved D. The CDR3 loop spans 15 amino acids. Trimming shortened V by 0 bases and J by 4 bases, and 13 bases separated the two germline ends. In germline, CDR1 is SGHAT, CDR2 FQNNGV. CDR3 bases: TGTGCCAGCAGCTTAGATCAAGGCAGGTTTTACGAGCAGTACTTC. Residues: CASSLDQGRFYEQYF.

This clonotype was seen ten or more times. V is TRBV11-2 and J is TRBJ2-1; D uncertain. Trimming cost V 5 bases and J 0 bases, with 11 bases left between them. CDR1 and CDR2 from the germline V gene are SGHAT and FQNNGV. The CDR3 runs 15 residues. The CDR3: CASSPELSSYNEQFF. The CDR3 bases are TGTGCCAGCAGCCCGGAATTGAGCTCCTACAATGAGCAGTTCTTC.

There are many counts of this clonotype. This CDR3 reads CRGASFRAEAFF. CDR3 in DNA: TGCAGGGGGGCGAGCTTCCGCGCTGAAGCTTTCTTT. The V and J genes are TRBV20-1 and TRBJ1-1, with a weak D call TRBD1 (6 bases). Germline-derived CDR1 and CDR2 are DFQATT and SNEGSKA (reference sequence). This CDR3 comprises 12 residues.

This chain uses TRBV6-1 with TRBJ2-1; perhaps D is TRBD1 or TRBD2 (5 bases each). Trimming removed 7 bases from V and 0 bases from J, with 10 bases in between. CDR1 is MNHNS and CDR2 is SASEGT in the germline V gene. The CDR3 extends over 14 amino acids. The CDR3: CASTGRGSYNEQFF. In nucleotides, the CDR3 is TGTGCCAGCACGGGACGGGGCTCCTACAATGAGCAGTTCTTC.

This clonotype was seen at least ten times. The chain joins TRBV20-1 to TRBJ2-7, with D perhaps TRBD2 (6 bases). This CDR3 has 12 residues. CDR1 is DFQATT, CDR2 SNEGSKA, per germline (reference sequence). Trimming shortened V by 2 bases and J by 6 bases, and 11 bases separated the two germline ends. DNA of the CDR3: TGCAGTGCTAGACAAGGGGACTTCGAGCAGTACTTC. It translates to CSARQGDFEQYF.

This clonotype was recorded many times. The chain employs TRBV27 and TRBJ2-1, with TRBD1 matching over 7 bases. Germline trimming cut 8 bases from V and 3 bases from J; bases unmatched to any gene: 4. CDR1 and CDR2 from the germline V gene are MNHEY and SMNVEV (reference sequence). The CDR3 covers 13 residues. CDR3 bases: TGTGCCAGCCTCGGGACAGTCTACAATGAGCAGTTCTTC. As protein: CASLGTVYNEQFF.

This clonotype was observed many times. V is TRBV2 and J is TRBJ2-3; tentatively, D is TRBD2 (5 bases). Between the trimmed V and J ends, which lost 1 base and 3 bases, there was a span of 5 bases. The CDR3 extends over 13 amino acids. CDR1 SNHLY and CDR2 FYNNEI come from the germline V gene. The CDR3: CASSEGRTDTQYF. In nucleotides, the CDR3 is TGTGCCAGCAGTGAAGGGAGGACAGATACGCAGTATTTT.

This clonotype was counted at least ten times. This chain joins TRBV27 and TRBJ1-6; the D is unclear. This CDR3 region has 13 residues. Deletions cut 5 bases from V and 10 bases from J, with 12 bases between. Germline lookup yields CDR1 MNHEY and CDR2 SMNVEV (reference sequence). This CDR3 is CASSPMAGSPLHF. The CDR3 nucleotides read TGTGCCAGCAGTCCTATGGCGGGGTCACCCCTCCACTTT.

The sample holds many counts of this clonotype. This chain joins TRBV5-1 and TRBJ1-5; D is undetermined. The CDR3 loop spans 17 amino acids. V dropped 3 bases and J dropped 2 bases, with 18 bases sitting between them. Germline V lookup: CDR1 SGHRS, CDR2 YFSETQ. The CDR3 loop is CASSSGIYWIGNQPQHF. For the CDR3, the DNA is TGCGCCAGCAGCTCCGGAATTTATTGGATTGGCAATCAGCCCCAGCATTTT.

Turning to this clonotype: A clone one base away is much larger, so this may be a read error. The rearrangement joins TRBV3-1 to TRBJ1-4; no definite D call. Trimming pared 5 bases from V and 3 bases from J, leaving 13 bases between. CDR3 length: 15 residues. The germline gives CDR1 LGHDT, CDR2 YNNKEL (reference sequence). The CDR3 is CASSSSSGANEKLFF. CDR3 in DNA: TGTGCCAGCAGCTCCTCAAGCGGGGCTAATGAAAAACTGTTTTTT.

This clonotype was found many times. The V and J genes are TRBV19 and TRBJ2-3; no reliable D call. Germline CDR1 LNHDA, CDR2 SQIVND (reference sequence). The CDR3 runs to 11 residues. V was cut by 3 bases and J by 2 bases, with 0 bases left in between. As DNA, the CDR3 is TGTGCCAGTAGTATCACAGATACGCAGTATTTT. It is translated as CASSITDTQYF. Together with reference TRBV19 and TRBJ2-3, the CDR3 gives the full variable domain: DGGITQSPKYLFRKEGQNVTLSCEQNLNHDAMYWYRQDPGQGLRLIYYSQIVNDFQKGDIAEGYSVSREKKESFPLTVTSAQKNPTAFYLCASSITDTQYFGPGTRLTVL.

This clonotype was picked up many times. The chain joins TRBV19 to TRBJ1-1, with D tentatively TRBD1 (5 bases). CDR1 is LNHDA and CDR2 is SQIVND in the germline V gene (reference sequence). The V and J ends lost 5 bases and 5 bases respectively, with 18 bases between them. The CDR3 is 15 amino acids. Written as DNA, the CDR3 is TGTGCCAGTAGTCCAGGAACGGCCGGGGGAACTGAAGCTTTCTTT. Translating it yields CASSPGTAGGTEAFF.

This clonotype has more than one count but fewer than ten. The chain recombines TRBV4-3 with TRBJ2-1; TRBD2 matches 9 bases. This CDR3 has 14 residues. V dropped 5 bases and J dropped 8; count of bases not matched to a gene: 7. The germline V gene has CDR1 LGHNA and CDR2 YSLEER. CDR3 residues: CASSFLSGSHEQFF. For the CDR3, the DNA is TGCGCCAGCAGCTTTCTTAGCGGGAGTCATGAGCAGTTCTTC.

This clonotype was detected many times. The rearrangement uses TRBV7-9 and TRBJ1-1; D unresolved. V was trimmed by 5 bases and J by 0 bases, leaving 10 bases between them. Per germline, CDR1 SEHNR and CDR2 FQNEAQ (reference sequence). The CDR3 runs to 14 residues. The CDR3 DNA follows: TGTGCCAGCAGCCCGACTGGACTGAACACTGAAGCTTTCTTT. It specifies CASSPTGLNTEAFF. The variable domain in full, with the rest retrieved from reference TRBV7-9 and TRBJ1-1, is DTGVSQNPRHKITKRGQNVTFRCDPISEHNRLYWYRQTLGQGPEFLTYFQNEAQLEKSRLLSDRFSAERPKGSFSTLEIQRTEQGDSAMYLCASSPTGLNTEAFFGQGTRLTVV.

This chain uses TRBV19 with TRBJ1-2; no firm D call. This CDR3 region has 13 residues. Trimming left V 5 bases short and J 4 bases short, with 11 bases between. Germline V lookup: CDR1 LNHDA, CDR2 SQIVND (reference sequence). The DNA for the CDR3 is TGTGCCAGTAGTGAGGGAACAGCCTATGGCTACACCTTC. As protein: CASSEGTAYGYTF.